A single sample is the source of the 13 T cell receptor beta chains below, sequenced in a study of shared clonotypes between healthy human individuals (dated by TCRdb to the early 2020s). To prepare the library, the immunoSEQ multiplex PCR assay was applied. The clones in this table, taken by TCRdb from immuneACCESS, are in-frame only. Not every clone is retained; where verified, under half of the shortfall comes from an unresolved V gene, and the cause of the rest is unknown. For this sample the table gives about 2.1 million clones, of which about 94% were detected only once. The top ten clones comprise about 1.7% of the sample. CD8 naive samples were obtained by positive selection for CCR7 among CD45RO-negative cells, yielding a CD45RA+CCR7+ population from which TemRA cells were excluded. Sequencing used naive CD8+ T cells from PBMCs. The cell subset or site label for this specimen denotes: CD45RA+CCR7+. These receptors all come from a man aged 18 to 30 in good health. Some clones in this sample may be carry-over from other donors' samples.

This chain uses TRBV19 with TRBJ2-5; D is tentatively TRBD1 or TRBD2 (5 bases each). This CDR3 has 16 amino acids. Trimming stripped 5 bases from V and 7 bases from J, with 23 bases between. CDR1 and CDR2 from the germline V gene are LNHDA and SQIVND (reference sequence). The CDR3 region is CASSFRPGRTQGTQYF. The CDR3 DNA is TGTGCCAGTAGTTTCCGACCGGGACGCACCCAGGGGACCCAGTACTTC.

The chain combines TRBV7-9 with TRBJ2-3; D assignment may be TRBD1 or TRBD2 (5 bases each). V was cut by 5 bases and J by 4 bases, with 22 bases left in between. The CDR3 length is 17 residues. Germline CDR1 is SEHNR and CDR2 is FQNEAQ (reference sequence). In nucleotides, the CDR3 is TGTGCCAGCAGCCCAAGACCGGGACCGGGGAAGGCAGATACGCAGTATTTT. This gives the protein CASSPRPGPGKADTQYF.

This clone was detected only once. This chain links TRBV7-9 with TRBJ2-1, with unresolved D. V was pared by 5 bases and J by 8 bases, with 10 bases between. The germline CDR1 and CDR2 sequences are SEHNR and FQNEAQ (reference sequence). The CDR3 sequence is 12 residues long. The CDR3 spells CASSLDGDEQFF. CDR3 DNA sequence: TGTGCCAGCAGCCTCGACGGAGATGAGCAGTTCTTC.

The chain links TRBV28 to TRBJ1-5; weak D call: TRBD1 (5 bases). The ends were cut back, 7 bases at V and 1 base at J, with 14 bases in the middle. Germline CDR1 MDHEN, CDR2 SYDVKM. The CDR3 is 15 residues long. CDR3 loop: CASNFLRDSNQPQHF. As DNA, the CDR3 is TGTGCCAGCAACTTCCTCCGGGACAGCAATCAGCCCCAGCATTTT.

Concerning this clone itself: Other DNA sequences of this sample code for an identical CDR3. This chain joins TRBV5-5 and TRBJ2-7; 9 bases fit TRBD1. CDR3 length equals 14 residues. CDR1 and CDR2 from the germline V gene are SGHKS and YYEKEE (reference sequence). Trimming removed 1 base from V and 7 bases from J; junction bases left unmatched: 6. The CDR3: CASSLWGQGNEQYF. The CDR3 region has the DNA TGTGCCAGCAGCTTGTGGGGACAGGGTAATGAGCAGTACTTC.

This clone has a single count. The chain is built from TRBV27 and TRBJ2-3; D is unclear. Germline values: CDR1 MNHEY, CDR2 SMNVEV (reference sequence). Trimming pared 6 bases from V and 0 bases from J, leaving 13 bases between. This CDR3 contains 15 residues. CDR3 protein: CASRPPGSSTDTQYF. CDR3 coding DNA: TGTGCCAGCAGGCCCCCAGGATCTAGCACAGATACGCAGTATTTT.

The gene calls are TRBV28 and TRBJ2-2; D is ambiguous. From germline, CDR1 is MDHEN and CDR2 SYDVKM. V shed 7 bases and J shed 6 bases, with 9 bases lying between them. This CDR3 contains 12 residues. The chain's CDR3 is CASTDAPGELFF. The CDR3 DNA sequence: TGTGCCAGCACGGATGCCCCCGGGGAGCTGTTTTTT.

This clone was seen more than once but under ten times. The rearrangement uses TRBV9 and TRBJ2-5, with 9 bases matching TRBD2. The CDR3 sequence is 15 residues long. The V gene end was trimmed by 4 bases and the J gene end by 3 bases; junction bases not matched to a gene: 7. Germline loops: CDR1 SGDLS, CDR2 YYNGEE. The CDR3 is CASSPGVAGEETQYF. For the CDR3, the DNA is TGTGCCAGCAGCCCCGGGGTAGCGGGAGAAGAGACCCAGTACTTC.

In its sample, this clone was seen a few times. Other DNA sequences from this sample encode an identical CDR3 as well. The genes are TRBV28 and TRBJ2-7, with unresolved D. This CDR3 comprises 10 residues. The V gene's germline CDR1 is MDHEN and CDR2 SYDVKM. With 6 bases removed from V and 3 bases from J, the gap between germline ends came to 3 bases. The CDR3 spells CASSRYEQYF. The CDR3 DNA follows: TGTGCCAGCAGCCGCTACGAGCAGTACTTC.

This chain links TRBV27 with TRBJ1-3; the D gene is possibly TRBD1 (5 bases). Per the germline V gene, CDR1 is MNHEY and CDR2 is SMNVEV (reference sequence). V lost 6 bases and J 0 bases, leaving 15 bases between the germline ends. The CDR3 consists of 16 residues. DNA of the CDR3: TGTGCCAGCAGAGAAGGGGTGGGGGGCTCTGGAAACACCATATATTTT. The encoded protein is CASREGVGGSGNTIYF.

The V gene is TRBV4-1, the J gene TRBJ2-3; 12 bases line up with TRBD2. Trimming removed 4 bases from V and 0 bases from J; junction bases left unmatched: 8. This CDR3 region has 18 residues. Per germline, CDR1 MGHRA and CDR2 YSYEKL. The CDR3 is CASSPSGRALRSTDTQYF. Written as DNA, the CDR3 is TGCGCCAGCAGCCCTAGCGGGAGGGCCCTCAGGAGCACAGATACGCAGTATTTT.

With regard to this clone: Other DNA sequences of this sample code for an identical CDR3. The V and J genes are TRBV7-2 and TRBJ2-7, with D tentatively TRBD2 (5 bases). The CDR3 is 13 residues long. The germline gives CDR1 SGHTA, CDR2 FQGNSA. V gave up 1 base and J gave up 4 bases, with 8 bases separating them. The CDR3 is CASSLGRGYEQYF. DNA for the CDR3: TGTGCCAGCAGCTTAGGTCGCGGGTACGAGCAGTACTTC.

The chain uses TRBV4-2 and TRBJ2-1; TRBD2 is a possible D gene (5 bases). The CDR3 extends over 13 amino acids. V gave up 3 bases and J gave up 9 bases, with 12 bases separating them. Germline lookup yields CDR1 LGHNA and CDR2 YNFKEQ. CDR3: CASSQKRTGEQFF. The CDR3 DNA reads as TGTGCCAGCAGCCAGAAAAGGACTGGTGAGCAGTTCTTC.